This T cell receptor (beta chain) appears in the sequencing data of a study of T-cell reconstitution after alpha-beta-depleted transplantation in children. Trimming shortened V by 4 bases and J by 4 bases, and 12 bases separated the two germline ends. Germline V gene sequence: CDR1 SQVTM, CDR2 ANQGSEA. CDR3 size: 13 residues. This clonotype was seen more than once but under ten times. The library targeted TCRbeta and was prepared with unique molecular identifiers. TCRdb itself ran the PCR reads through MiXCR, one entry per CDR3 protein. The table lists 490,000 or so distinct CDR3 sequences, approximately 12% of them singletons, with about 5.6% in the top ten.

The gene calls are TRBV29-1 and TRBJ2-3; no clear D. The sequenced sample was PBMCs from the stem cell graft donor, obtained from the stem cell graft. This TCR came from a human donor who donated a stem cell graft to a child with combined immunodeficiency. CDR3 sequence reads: CSVALSRSDTQYF. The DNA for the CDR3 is TGCAGCGTTGCACTTAGCCGTTCAGATACGCAGTATTTT.